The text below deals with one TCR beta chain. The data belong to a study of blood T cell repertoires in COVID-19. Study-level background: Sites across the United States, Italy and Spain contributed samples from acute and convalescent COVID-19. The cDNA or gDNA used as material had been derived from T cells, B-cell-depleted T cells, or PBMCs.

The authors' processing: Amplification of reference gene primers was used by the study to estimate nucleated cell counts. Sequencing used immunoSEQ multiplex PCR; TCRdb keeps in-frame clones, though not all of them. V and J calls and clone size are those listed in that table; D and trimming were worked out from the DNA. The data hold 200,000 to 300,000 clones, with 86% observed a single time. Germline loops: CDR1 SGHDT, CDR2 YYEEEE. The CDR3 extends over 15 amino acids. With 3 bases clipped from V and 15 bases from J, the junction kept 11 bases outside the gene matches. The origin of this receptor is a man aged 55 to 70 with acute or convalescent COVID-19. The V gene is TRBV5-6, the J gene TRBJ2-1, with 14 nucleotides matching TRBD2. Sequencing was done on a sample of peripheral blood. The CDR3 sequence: CASSSGLAGDFRGFF. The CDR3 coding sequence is TGTGCCAGCAGCTCGGGACTAGCGGGAGACTTCCGCGGGTTCTTC.